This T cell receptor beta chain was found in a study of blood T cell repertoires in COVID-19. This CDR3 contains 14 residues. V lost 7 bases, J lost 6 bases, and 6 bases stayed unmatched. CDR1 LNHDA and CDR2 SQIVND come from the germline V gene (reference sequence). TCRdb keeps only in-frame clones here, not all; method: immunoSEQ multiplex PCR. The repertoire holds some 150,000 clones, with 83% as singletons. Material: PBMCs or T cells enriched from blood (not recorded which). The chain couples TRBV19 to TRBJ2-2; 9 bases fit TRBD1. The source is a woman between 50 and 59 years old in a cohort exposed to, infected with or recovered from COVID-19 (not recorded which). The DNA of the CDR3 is TGTGCCAGTACCAGGGACAGGGACGCCGGGGAGCTGTTTTTT. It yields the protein CASTRDRDAGELFF.